These 21 T cell receptor beta chains originate from one sample sequenced in a study of blood T cell repertoires in COVID-19. Clones were read by immunoSEQ multiplex PCR, and TCRdb kept only the in-frame ones, dropping some. The sample contains 130,000 to 150,000 clones, 79% of which appear only once. Sequencing input: peripheral blood. The receptors derive from a man aged 55-75 years with acute or convalescent COVID-19.

This clone was counted between two and nine times. The DNA for the CDR3 is TGTGCCAGCAGCCCCCGGTCGGGTTGGCGGGAGGGCAATGAGCAGTTCTTC. Encoded protein: CASSPRSGWREGNEQFF. The rearrangement joins TRBV11-2 to TRBJ2-1; 9 bases are shared with TRBD2. Germline V gene lookup returns CDR1 SGHAT and CDR2 FQNNGV. The CDR3 runs 17 residues. After removal of 5 bases from V and 6 bases from J, the junction contained 14 bases not matched to a gene.

The V gene is TRBV5-1, the J gene TRBJ2-3, with a tentative D call TRBD2 (6 bases). This CDR3 region has 15 residues. V lost 6 bases and J 0 bases, leaving 14 bases between the germline ends. Germline CDR1 and CDR2: SGHRS and YFSETQ. The CDR3 DNA reads as TGCGCCAGCAAGGAGGGGACCTCTAGCACAGATACGCAGTATTTT. It translates to CASKEGTSSTDTQYF.

J is TRBJ2-1 and V is TRBV29-1, with a possible D match to TRBD2 (6 bases). The CDR3 length is 17 residues. CDR1 is SQVTM, CDR2 ANQGSEA, per germline. V gave up 7 bases and J gave up 1 base, with 23 bases separating them. CDR3 bases: TGCAGCGCCCTGATGGCGGGACCCGAGTGGTCCTACAATGAGCAGTTCTTC. The encoded protein is CSALMAGPEWSYNEQFF.

This sequence joins TRBV7-8 and TRBJ1-5, with D unclear. The germline V gene has CDR1 SGHVS and CDR2 FQNEAQ. This CDR3 is built from 15 residues. The V gene lost 0 bases and the J gene lost 0 bases, with 6 bases spanning the gap. The CDR3 DNA reads as TGTGCCAGCAGCTTAGCGACTTATAGCAATCAGCCCCAGCATTTT. Its protein is CASSLATYSNQPQHF. Looking up the rest from reference TRBV7-8 and TRBJ1-5 gives the full variable domain: GAGVSQSPRYKVAKRGQDVALRCDPISGHVSLFWYQQALGQGPEFLTYFQNEAQLDKSGLPSDRFFAERPEGSVSTLKIQRTQQEDSAVYLCASSLATYSNQPQHFGDGTRLSIL.

This clone came up many times. The chain employs TRBV7-9 and TRBJ2-5; 14 positions match TRBD2. CDR3 length: 19 amino acids. Germline values: CDR1 SEHNR, CDR2 FQNEAQ (reference sequence). The J segment lost 2 bases and the V segment lost 5 bases, leaving 13 bases of the junction unmatched. CDR3: CASSRRLGTSGRGQETQYF. CDR3 nucleotides: TGTGCCAGCAGCCGTCGGCTGGGGACTAGCGGGAGAGGACAAGAGACCCAGTACTTC.

The genes are TRBV5-5 and TRBJ2-7; tentative D call: TRBD2 (6 bases). The CDR3 spans 11 residues. The germline V gene encodes CDR1 SGHKS and CDR2 YYEKEE (reference sequence). With 6 bases removed from V and 6 bases from J, the gap between germline ends came to 10 bases. The CDR3 DNA reads as TGTGCCAGCACTTACGGGGGCGAGCAGTACTTC. Amino acid sequence: CASTYGGEQYF.

This clone was picked up a small number of times. The chain links TRBV2 to TRBJ2-7; D possibly corresponds to TRBD1 (6 bases). Trimming removed 3 bases from V and 3 bases from J, with 12 bases in between. Per germline, CDR1 SNHLY and CDR2 FYNNEI. The CDR3 runs to 14 residues. The CDR3 region is CASSDPPGVYEQYF. The CDR3 DNA follows: TGTGCCAGCAGTGATCCCCCAGGGGTCTACGAGCAGTACTTC.

CDR3 bases: TGTGCCAGCAGCGCCGGGACAGCGTATAATTCACCCCTCCACTTT. Amino acids: CASSAGTAYNSPLHF. J is TRBJ1-6 and V is TRBV9; TRBD1 matches 7 bases. J lost 4 bases, V lost 3 bases, and 4 bases had no gene match. The CDR3 length is 15 residues. CDR1 is SGDLS and CDR2 is YYNGEE in the germline V gene.

This clone was seen just once. J is TRBJ2-2 and V is TRBV5-1; 7 bases are a match to TRBD1. The CDR3 is 15 amino acids. CDR1 SGHRS and CDR2 YFSETQ come from the germline V gene. V shed 4 bases and J 5 bases; nucleotides not matched to a gene: 8. The CDR3 region is CASSEQGVETGELFF. The CDR3 DNA reads as TGCGCCAGCAGCGAGCAGGGGGTTGAAACCGGGGAGCTGTTTTTT.

This clone has only a few counts. The chain joins TRBV7-2 to TRBJ1-6; D is possibly TRBD1 (6 bases). This CDR3 spans 14 amino acids. The V gene's germline CDR1 is SGHTA and CDR2 FQGNSA. V was cut by 5 bases and J by 9 bases, with 14 bases left in between. The CDR3 here is CASSMQGRSSPLHF. The CDR3 DNA follows: TGTGCCAGCAGCATGCAGGGGAGAAGTTCACCCCTCCACTTT.

The chain has TRBV4-1 and TRBJ1-2; D possibly corresponds to TRBD1 (6 bases). Germline V lookup: CDR1 MGHRA, CDR2 YSYEKL. Between the trimmed V and J ends, which lost 1 base and 8 bases, there was a span of 14 bases. The CDR3 consists of 14 residues. The CDR3 sequence: CASSQGQGWLGYTF. The CDR3 bases are TGCGCCAGCAGCCAAGGCCAGGGGTGGTTGGGCTACACCTTC.

J is TRBJ1-6 and V is TRBV6-5, with 7 bases that match TRBD1. The germline V gene encodes CDR1 MNHEY and CDR2 SVGAGI. After removal of 4 bases from V and 9 bases from J, the junction contained 9 bases not matched to a gene. The length of the CDR3 is 15 residues. The DNA of the CDR3 is TGTGCCAGCAGTTCCCCGACAGGGTTTAGTTCACCCCTCCACTTT. Residues: CASSSPTGFSSPLHF.

As to this clone: This sample includes further DNA sequences coding for the same CDR3. This chain links TRBV4-1 with TRBJ2-7; 7 positions match TRBD2. Germline trimming cut 3 bases from V and 0 bases from J; bases unmatched to any gene: 2. The V gene's germline CDR1 is MGHRA and CDR2 YSYEKL. This CDR3 is 14 amino acids long. In DNA, the CDR3 is TGCGCCAGCAGCCATGGCGGGAGCTCCTACGAGCAGTACTTC. Translation gives CASSHGGSSYEQYF.

The chain links TRBV5-1 to TRBJ1-4; D is undetermined. CDR1 and CDR2 from the germline V gene are SGHRS and YFSETQ. The V end lost 2 bases, the J end lost 7 bases, and 12 bases lay between the germline ends. CDR3 size: 14 residues. The CDR3: CASSFDTAGEKLFF. Written as DNA, the CDR3 is TGCGCCAGCAGCTTTGACACCGCCGGTGAAAAACTGTTTTTT.

In its sample, this clone was seen a few times. V gene TRBV7-9 combines with J gene TRBJ1-2; D not resolved. Germline V gene data show CDR1 as SEHNR and CDR2 as FQNEAQ (reference sequence). The V gene lost 0 bases and the J gene lost 4 bases, with 6 bases spanning the gap. The CDR3 sequence is 13 residues long. The CDR3 protein is CASSLASTYGYTF. The DNA for the CDR3 is TGTGCCAGCAGCTTAGCCAGTACCTATGGCTACACCTTC.

V gene TRBV6-1 combines with J gene TRBJ2-3; 13 bases match TRBD2. Germline assignment: CDR1 MNHNS and CDR2 SASEGT. This CDR3 region has 16 residues. The trim removed 3 bases at V and 5 bases at J, leaving 5 bases unmatched. CDR3 nucleotides: TGTGCCAGCAGTGATCGGACTAGCGGGAGAGGAGATACGCAGTATTTT. The encoded protein is CASSDRTSGRGDTQYF.

This clone has just a few counts. The gene calls are TRBV6-4 and TRBJ1-2; D is unresolved. The length of the CDR3 is 8 residues. V was shortened by 9 bases and J by 8 bases, with 4 bases between the two germline ends. Germline assignment: CDR1 MRHNA and CDR2 SNTAGT. This CDR3 is CAREGYTF. CDR3 DNA: TGTGCCAGGGAGGGCTACACCTTC.

The chain uses TRBV6-5 and TRBJ1-1; 9 positions agree with TRBD1. This CDR3 contains 16 residues. J lost 2 bases, V lost 0 bases, and 4 bases had no gene match. Germline CDR1 is MNHEY and CDR2 is SVGAGI. The DNA of the CDR3 is TGTGCCAGCAGTTACTCGTGGGGACAGGGTAACACTGAAGCTTTCTTT. Its translation: CASSYSWGQGNTEAFF.

This chain joins TRBV6-1 and TRBJ1-5; unclear D gene. The CDR3 totals 14 residues. Germline V gene sequence: CDR1 MNHNS, CDR2 SASEGT. V shed 1 base and J shed 7 bases, with 11 bases lying between them. CDR3: CASSEVGGLQPQHF. The CDR3 bases are TGTGCCAGCAGTGAAGTCGGAGGGTTGCAGCCCCAGCATTTT.

The chain uses TRBV28 and TRBJ2-7; TRBD2 matches at 9 bases. The CDR3 has 15 residues. Trimming took 6 bases from V and 1 from J; bases not matched to a gene: 7. Germline V gives CDR1 MDHEN, CDR2 SYDVKM. The CDR3 loop is CASRGSGRRSYEQYF. For the CDR3, the DNA is TGTGCCAGCAGGGGCAGCGGGAGGAGGTCCTACGAGCAGTACTTC.

The chain recombines TRBV5-4 with TRBJ1-1, with D unclear. The CDR3 length is 17 residues. CDR1 SGHNT and CDR2 YYREEE come from the germline V gene (reference sequence). V was pared by 1 base and J by 5 bases, with 21 bases between. CDR3 region: CASSLYQAHPTGTEAFF. The CDR3 region has the DNA TGTGCCAGCAGCTTGTACCAGGCGCACCCCACGGGGACTGAAGCTTTCTTT.